This T cell receptor (beta chain) was retrieved from a study of T cells in Graves' hyperthyroidism and ophthalmopathy (dated by TCRdb to between 2018 and 2021). Regarding the complete study: Peripheral blood was sampled at the time of initial diagnosis, prior to any treatment. TCR V-J signatures able to tell the groups apart were searched for in a discovery cohort of more than 90 patients, of whom around 43 had Graves' ophthalmopathy and under 65 had stable Graves' hyperthyroidism. An independent validation cohort of about 19 hyperthyroidism patients and more than 15 patients who later progressed to ophthalmopathy tested prospective prediction of ophthalmopathy. The roughly 100 discovery patients were randomly divided into training and test sets at a 7:3 ratio. Thyroid tissue and blood T-cell repertoires from six or seven Graves' hyperthyroidism patients were also compared in the study. After blood sampling, hyperthyroidism patients were treated with methimazole at a starting dose of 30 mg daily, and ophthalmopathy patients were treated with high-dose intravenous methylprednisolone. TCR Vbeta CDR3 sequencing of 120 to 150 peripheral blood samples (fewer than 45 ophthalmopathy, 75 hyperthyroidism and roughly 17 progressor patients) is reported in the paper.

TCR beta CDR3 regions were amplified from RNA transcripts. The first round of RT-PCR for the TCR CDR3 was performed with the HTBI primer set and the Qiagen OneStep RT-PCR kit. A second multiplex PCR round built the libraries, followed by size selection and purification. The libraries were sequenced on an Illumina HiSeq2000 using paired-end 100 bp reads. The source study handled its data this way. SOAPnuke was used to process the raw data, removing reads that contained adapters or uncalled bases, had a mean Phred below 15, or lacked an exact match to the constant primer or identifier. COPE v1.2.5 was used to merge the high-quality paired reads, and each unique nucleotide sequence was defined as a clonotype. Clonotypes were aligned to IMGT TRBV, TRBD and TRBJ reference segments using MiTCR v1.1. Only V-J combinations with frequency above 0.0001, covering about 99% of repertoires, were analysed. A TCS score was defined as the ratio of F50 (clonal expansion) to E x V (chaos), with BLOSUM62-based TCRdist applied between CDR3 peptides within each V-J. Welch's t-statistics and random forest reduced fewer than 600 V-J features to 10 to 15, which were used in a naive Bayes classifier (R e1071). Through fastp at Q25 and MiXCR, TCRdb rebuilt clones from the public reads, retaining in-frame beta chains. Rows with one shared CDR3 protein collapse into an entry with the most common genes and DNA. The V and J calls and clone size come from TCRdb's table, not from the authors' own analysis. The sample includes approximately 400,000 distinct CDR3 sequences, with roughly 14% observed a single time. Almost 8% of the sample is taken by the ten largest.

The cysteine opens and the phenylalanine closes a CDR3 of 13 amino acids. Solely the CDR3 DNA is kept, with 39 bases framed from the first base. The germline V gene (reference sequence) specifies LGHDT as CDR1 and YNNKEL as CDR2. Relative to germline, V is 3 bases shorter and J is 11 bases shorter, with 14 bases between their ends. Broader findings and caveats from the paper: During validation, the model predicted progression to ophthalmopathy a median of around six months ahead of onset, with roughly 65% sensitivity and almost 75% specificity. A model built on a 13 V-J signature distinguished ophthalmopathy from stable hyperthyroidism, reaching around 88% sensitivity and around 81% specificity in cross-validation and 80%/75% in testing. No statistical method was used to set the sample size in advance, and investigators knew the group allocation. Most expanded thyroid clonotypes (frequency above 0.001) were also found in blood, which suggests that blood repertoires may mirror thyroid immune responses.

The sample holds many counts of this clonotype. This receptor's antigen is unknown. No much larger clone is present one base from it, and per-base qualities are unavailable. A patient counted as having stable Graves' hyperthyroidism if no progression to ophthalmopathy occurred over 18 months of follow-up. Hyperthyroidism patients were newly diagnosed, had a disease duration of under 2 months, and were aged 18 to 65 years. Patients with uncontrolled infections, other autoimmune diseases, pregnancy or lactation were excluded. Diagnoses relied on clinical symptoms, serum thyroxine and TRAb, thyroid ultrasound and orbital computed tomography. Ficoll-Paque density gradient centrifugation was used to isolate PBMCs from around 9.1 ml of fresh peripheral blood. Total RNA was extracted with Trizol reagent, and quality was checked on an Agilent 2100 Bioanalyzer.

The receptor was derived from a woman between 18 and 29 years old with Graves' hyperthyroidism. This chain is built from TRBV3-1 and TRBJ2-1; a weak D assignment points to TRBD2 (6 bases agree). The sequenced sample consisted of blood. The nucleotide sequence is TGTGCCAGCAGCCAGCCCCAAGGGAGGAAGCAGTTCTTC. It codes for CASSQPQGRKQFF.